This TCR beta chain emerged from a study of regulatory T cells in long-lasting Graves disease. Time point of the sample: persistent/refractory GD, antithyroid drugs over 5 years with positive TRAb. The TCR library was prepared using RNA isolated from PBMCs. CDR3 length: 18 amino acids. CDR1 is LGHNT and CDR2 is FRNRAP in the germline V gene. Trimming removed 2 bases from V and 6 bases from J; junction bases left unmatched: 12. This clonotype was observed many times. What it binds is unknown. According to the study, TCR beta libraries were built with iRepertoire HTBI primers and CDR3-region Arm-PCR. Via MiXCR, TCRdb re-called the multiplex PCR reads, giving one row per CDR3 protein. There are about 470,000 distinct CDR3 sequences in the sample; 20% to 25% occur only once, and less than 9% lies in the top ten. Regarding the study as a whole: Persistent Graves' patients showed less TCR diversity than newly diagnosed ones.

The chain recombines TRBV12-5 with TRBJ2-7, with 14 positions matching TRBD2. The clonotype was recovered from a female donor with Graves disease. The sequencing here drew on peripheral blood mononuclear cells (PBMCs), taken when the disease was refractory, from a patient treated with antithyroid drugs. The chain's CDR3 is CASGLPSTGTSGRGEQYF. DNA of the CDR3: TGTGCTAGTGGTTTGCCATCTACCGGGACTAGCGGGAGAGGCGAGCAGTACTTC.